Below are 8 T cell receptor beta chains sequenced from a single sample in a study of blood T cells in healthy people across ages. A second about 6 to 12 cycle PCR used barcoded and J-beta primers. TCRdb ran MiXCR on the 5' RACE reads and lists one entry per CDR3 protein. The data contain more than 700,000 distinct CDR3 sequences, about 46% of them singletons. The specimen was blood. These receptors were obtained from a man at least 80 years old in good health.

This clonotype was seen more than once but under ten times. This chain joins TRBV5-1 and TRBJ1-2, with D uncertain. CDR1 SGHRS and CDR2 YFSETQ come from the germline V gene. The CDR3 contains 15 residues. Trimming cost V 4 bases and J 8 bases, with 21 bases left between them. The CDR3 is CASSPPPGLGTGYTF. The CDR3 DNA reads TGCGCCAGCAGCCCTCCTCCGGGGTTAGGAACCGGCTACACCTTC. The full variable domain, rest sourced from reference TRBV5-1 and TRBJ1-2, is KAGVTQTPRYLIKTRGQQVTLSCSPISGHRSVSWYQQTPGQGLQFLFEYFSETQRNKGNFPGRFSGRQFSNSRSEMNVSTLELGDSALYLCASSPPPGLGTGYTFGSGTRLTVV.

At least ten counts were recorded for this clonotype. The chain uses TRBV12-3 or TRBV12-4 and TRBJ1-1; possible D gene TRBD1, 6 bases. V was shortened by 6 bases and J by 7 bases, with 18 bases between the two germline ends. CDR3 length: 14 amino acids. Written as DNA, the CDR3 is TGTGCCAGCAGCCTGATTTTGGGGGGCGGTGAAGCTTTCTTT. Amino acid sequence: CASSLILGGGEAFF.

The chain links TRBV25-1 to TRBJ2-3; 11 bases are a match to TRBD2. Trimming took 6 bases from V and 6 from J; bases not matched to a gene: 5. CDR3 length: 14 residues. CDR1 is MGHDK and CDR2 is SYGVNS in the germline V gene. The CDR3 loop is CASSVAGGGDTQYF. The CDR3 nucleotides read TGTGCCAGCAGCGTAGCGGGAGGGGGGGATACGCAGTATTTT.

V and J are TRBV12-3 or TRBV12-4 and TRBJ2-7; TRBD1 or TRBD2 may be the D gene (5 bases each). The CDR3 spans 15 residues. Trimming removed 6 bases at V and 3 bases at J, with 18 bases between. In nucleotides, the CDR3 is TGTGCCAGCAGACCTTATACAGGAGGTAACTACGAGCAGTACTTC. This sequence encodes CASRPYTGGNYEQYF.

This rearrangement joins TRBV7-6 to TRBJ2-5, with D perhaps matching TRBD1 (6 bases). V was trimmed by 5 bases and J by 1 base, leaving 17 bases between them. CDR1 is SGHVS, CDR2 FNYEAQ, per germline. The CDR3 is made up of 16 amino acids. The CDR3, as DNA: TGTGCCAGCAGCCCAAGGCCCGGGACATTCCAAGAGACCCAGTACTTC. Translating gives CASSPRPGTFQETQYF.

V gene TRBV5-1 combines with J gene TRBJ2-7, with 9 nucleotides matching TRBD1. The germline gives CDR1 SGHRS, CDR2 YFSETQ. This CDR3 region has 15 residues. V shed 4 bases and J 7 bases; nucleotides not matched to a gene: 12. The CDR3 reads CASSNTGGASNEQYF. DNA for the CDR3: TGCGCCAGCAGCAACACAGGGGGCGCGTCCAATGAGCAGTACTTC.

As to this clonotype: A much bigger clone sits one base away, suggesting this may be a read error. The CDR3, as DNA: TGCGCCAGCAGCTTGGACAGGAAGCAAGAGACCCAGTACTTC. Protein sequence: CASSLDRKQETQYF. The genes are TRBV5-1 and TRBJ2-5; TRBD1 is a possible D gene (5 bases). The V and J ends lost 0 bases and 2 bases respectively, with 8 bases between them. CDR1 and CDR2 from the germline V gene are SGHRS and YFSETQ. This CDR3 is built from 14 residues.

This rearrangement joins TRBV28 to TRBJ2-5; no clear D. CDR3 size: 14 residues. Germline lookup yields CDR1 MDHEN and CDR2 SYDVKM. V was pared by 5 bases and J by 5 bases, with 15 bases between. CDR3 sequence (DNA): TGTGCCAGCAGTCCCCCTTTGACCGGGGAGACCCAGTACTTC. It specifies CASSPPLTGETQYF.